Here is one T cell receptor beta chain with its context. This clonotype was observed many times. Its antigen remains undetermined. Per-base quality was not reported, and no clone a single base away is much larger than it. This record belongs to a study of CD8 T cells in ankylosing spondylitis (dated by TCRdb to about 2017). Regarding the study in general: T cell receptor beta repertoires were profiled in healthy donors and ankylosing spondylitis patients so that disease-linked TCR variants could be found. Peripheral blood samples were taken, and synovial fluid was additionally collected from ankylosing spondylitis patients. The full study cohort was made up of 20 to 25 ankylosing spondylitis patients and fewer than 120 healthy donors.

Sequencer: Illumina HiSeq 2500. Quantitative 5'-RACE with molecular barcodes was the method used to prepare the TCR beta libraries. For the original study's pipeline: A new computational method, built on a probabilistic model of VDJ rearrangement, was used to identify disease-linked TCR variants. TCRdb redid the processing of the public reads, applying fastp at Q25 and MiXCR, and retained in-frame beta chains. Rows with a matching CDR3 protein are joined into one entry that keeps the most common DNA and genes. These V and J calls rely on TCRdb rather than the paper's analysis. This sample is represented by under 200,000 distinct CDR3 sequences; approximately 9.9% of them were singletons. The ten largest make up about 15% of the sample. What the study reported, not specific to this receptor: Blood from ankylosing spondylitis patients appeared to be characterized by a TCR beta motif made up of under ten highly homologous amino acid variants. In peripheral blood, the disease-linked clones were found at relatively low frequencies and had a CD8+ phenotype. Some motif variants were previously reported in synovial fluid and blood of reactive arthritis patients, suggesting common disease-initiation mechanisms. According to the report, matched synovial fluid samples from ankylosing spondylitis patients were significantly enriched for the disease-linked clones.

The CDR3 goes from the cysteine to the phenylalanine over 14 residues. The entry retains the CDR3 DNA only, 42 bases that are in frame from base 1. The germline V gene supplies CDR1 SQVTM and CDR2 ANQGSEA. Germline trimming amounts to 5 bases on V and 5 bases on J, with 5 as the count of junction bases outside the gene matches. This clonotype was obtained from a female donor with ankylosing spondylitis or in good health (not recorded which). Input material: blood, either unsorted or a sorted T cell fraction (not recorded which). The chain couples TRBV29-1 to TRBJ2-1; 11 nucleotides in the junction match TRBD2. The CDR3 is CSVILAGAHNEQFF. The sequenced DNA: TGCAGCGTTATACTAGCGGGGGCTCACAATGAGCAGTTCTTC.